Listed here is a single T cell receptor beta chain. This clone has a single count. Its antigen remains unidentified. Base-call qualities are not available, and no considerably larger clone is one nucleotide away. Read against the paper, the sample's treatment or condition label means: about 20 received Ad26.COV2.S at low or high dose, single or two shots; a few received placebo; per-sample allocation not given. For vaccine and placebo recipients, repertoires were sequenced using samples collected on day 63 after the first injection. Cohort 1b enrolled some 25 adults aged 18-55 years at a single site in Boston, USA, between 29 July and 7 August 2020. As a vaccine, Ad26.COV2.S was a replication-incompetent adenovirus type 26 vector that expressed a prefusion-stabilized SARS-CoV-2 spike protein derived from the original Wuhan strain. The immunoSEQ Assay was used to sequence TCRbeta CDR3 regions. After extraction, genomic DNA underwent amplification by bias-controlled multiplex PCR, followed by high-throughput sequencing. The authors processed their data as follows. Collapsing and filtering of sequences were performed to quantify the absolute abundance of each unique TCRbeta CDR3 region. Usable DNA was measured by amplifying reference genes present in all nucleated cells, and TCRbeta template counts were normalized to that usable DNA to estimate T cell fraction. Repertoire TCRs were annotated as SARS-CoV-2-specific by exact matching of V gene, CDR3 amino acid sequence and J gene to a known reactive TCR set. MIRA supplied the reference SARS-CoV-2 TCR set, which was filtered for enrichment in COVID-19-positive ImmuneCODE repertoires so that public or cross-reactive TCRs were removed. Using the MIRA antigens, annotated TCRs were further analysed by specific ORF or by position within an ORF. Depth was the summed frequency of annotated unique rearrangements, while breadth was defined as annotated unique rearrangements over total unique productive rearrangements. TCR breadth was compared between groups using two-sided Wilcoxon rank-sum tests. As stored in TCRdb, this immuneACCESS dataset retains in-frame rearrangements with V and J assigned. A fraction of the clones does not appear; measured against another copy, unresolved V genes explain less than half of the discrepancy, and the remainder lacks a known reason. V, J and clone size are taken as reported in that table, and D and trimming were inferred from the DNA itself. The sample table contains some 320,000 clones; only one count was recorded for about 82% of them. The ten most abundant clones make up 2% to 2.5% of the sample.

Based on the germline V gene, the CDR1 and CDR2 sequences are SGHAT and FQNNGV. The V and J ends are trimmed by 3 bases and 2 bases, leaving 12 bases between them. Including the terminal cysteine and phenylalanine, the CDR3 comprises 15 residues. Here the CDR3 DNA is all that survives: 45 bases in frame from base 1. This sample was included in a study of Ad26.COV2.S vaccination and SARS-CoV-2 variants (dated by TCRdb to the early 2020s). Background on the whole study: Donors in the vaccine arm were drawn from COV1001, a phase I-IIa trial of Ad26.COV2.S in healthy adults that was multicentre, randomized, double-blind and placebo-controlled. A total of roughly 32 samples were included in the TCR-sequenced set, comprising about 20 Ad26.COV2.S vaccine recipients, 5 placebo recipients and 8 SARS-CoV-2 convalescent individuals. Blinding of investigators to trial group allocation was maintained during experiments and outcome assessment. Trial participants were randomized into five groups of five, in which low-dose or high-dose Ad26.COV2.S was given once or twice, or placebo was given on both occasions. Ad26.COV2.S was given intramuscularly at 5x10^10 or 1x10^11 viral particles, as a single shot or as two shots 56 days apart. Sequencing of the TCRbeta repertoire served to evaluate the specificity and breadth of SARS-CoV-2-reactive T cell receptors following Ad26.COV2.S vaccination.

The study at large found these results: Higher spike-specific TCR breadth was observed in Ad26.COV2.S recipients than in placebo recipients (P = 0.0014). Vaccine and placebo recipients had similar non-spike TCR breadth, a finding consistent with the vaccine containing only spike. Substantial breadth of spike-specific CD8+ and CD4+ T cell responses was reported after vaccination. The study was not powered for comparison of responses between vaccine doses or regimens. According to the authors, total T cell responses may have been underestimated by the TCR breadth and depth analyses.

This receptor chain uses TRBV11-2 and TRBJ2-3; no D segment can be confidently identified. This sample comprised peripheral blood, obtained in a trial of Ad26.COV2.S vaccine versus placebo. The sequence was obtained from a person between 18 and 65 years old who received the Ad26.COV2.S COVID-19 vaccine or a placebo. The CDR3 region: CASSFAGSHTDTQYF. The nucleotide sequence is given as TGTGCCAGCAGCTTCGCCGGATCACACACAGATACGCAGTATTTT.